One sample yielded the 9 T cell receptor beta chains listed below, sequenced in a study of blood T cell repertoires in COVID-19 (dated by TCRdb to the early 2020s). The method was the immunoSEQ multiplex PCR assay. This is the immuneACCESS table as TCRdb keeps it, with only in-frame sequences that have V and J called. A part of the clones is gone; compared with another copy, unresolved V genes explain less than half, and the rest is unexplained. For this sample the table gives 30,000 or so clones, of which about 86% were detected only once. The ten largest make up roughly 28% of the sample. The source material was peripheral blood. The receptors were gathered from a human donor in a cohort sampled during active COVID-19.

This rearrangement joins TRBV5-1 to TRBJ2-3; perhaps TRBD2 as D (5 bases). Germline values: CDR1 SGHRS, CDR2 YFSETQ. V lost 4 bases, J lost 7 bases, and 16 bases lay in between. This CDR3 is built from 14 residues. CDR3 residues: CASSTAEILNTQYF. The CDR3, as DNA: TGCGCCAGCAGCACAGCGGAGATATTAAATACGCAGTATTTT.

This rearrangement joins TRBV6-5 to TRBJ2-7; TRBD2 is a possible D gene (6 bases). This CDR3 is 13 amino acids long. V lost 10 bases to trimming and J lost 3 bases, with 16 bases between them. Germline CDR1 is MNHEY and CDR2 is SVGAGI. The CDR3 DNA sequence: TGTGCCACCGAGGGGAGGAATGGCTACGAGCAGTACTTC. Translating gives CATEGRNGYEQYF.

The chain joins TRBV7-8 to TRBJ1-2; D is possibly TRBD1 (6 bases). V was cut by 1 base and J by 7 bases, with 10 bases left in between. CDR3 length: 13 amino acids. From germline, CDR1 is SGHVS and CDR2 FQNEAQ. The CDR3 DNA reads TGTGCCAGCAGCTTAGATGGCAGGGGTGGCTACACCTTC. It yields the protein CASSLDGRGGYTF.

CDR3 loop: CASSLTSGVNTGELFF. The CDR3 DNA reads TGCGCCAGCAGCCTGACTAGCGGGGTAAACACCGGGGAGCTGTTTTTT. The V call is TRBV5-1, the J call TRBJ2-2, with 11 bases aligning to TRBD2. The junction had 4 bases not matched to a gene; V was cut back by 4 bases and J by 2 bases. From germline, CDR1 is SGHRS and CDR2 YFSETQ. CDR3 length: 16 amino acids.

The chain uses TRBV6-5 and TRBJ2-3; 10 bases map to TRBD2. This CDR3 has 15 amino acids. Germline assignment: CDR1 MNHEY and CDR2 SVGAGI. V gave up 8 bases and J gave up 6 bases; unmatched junction bases: 11. DNA for the CDR3: TGTGCCAGCTCTGAGGGCCTAGCGGGGGCCGATACGCAGTATTTT. Amino acids: CASSEGLAGADTQYF.

CDR3 nucleotide sequence: TGTGCCAGCAGCTATCCCGGGAGGGGGGCAGACACAGATACGCAGTATTTT. It encodes CASSYPGRGADTDTQYF. The J gene is TRBJ2-3, the V gene TRBV27; 8 nucleotides agree with TRBD2. Per the germline V gene, CDR1 is MNHEY and CDR2 is SMNVEV (reference sequence). CDR3 length: 17 amino acids. Trimming at V came to 6 bases and at J to 2 bases, leaving 13 bases not matched to a gene.

This sequence joins TRBV19 and TRBJ2-7; the D gene is possibly TRBD1 (5 bases). V was trimmed by 6 bases and J by 2 bases, leaving 11 bases between them. Germline CDR1 is LNHDA and CDR2 is SQIVND (reference sequence). This CDR3 is built from 13 residues. The CDR3 sequence: CASRPKGTYEQYF. CDR3 DNA: TGTGCCAGTAGGCCCAAGGGGACCTACGAGCAGTACTTC.

This chain connects TRBV19 to TRBJ2-3, with 8 positions matching TRBD2. CDR1 is LNHDA and CDR2 is SQIVND in the germline V gene (reference sequence). V gave up 5 bases and J gave up 4 bases; unmatched junction bases: 5. The CDR3 runs 14 residues. The DNA for the CDR3 is TGTGCCAGTAGTGTTAGCGGGACCCCAGATACGCAGTATTTT. Protein product: CASSVSGTPDTQYF.

This chain connects TRBV5-1 to TRBJ2-7; TRBD1 aligns across 8 bases. Germline trimming cut 5 bases from V and 6 bases from J; bases unmatched to any gene: 10. From germline, CDR1 is SGHRS and CDR2 YFSETQ. This CDR3 contains 14 residues. CDR3 in amino acids: CASSYGQGTSEQYF. In DNA, the CDR3 is TGCGCCAGCAGTTACGGACAGGGAACGAGCGAGCAGTACTTC.